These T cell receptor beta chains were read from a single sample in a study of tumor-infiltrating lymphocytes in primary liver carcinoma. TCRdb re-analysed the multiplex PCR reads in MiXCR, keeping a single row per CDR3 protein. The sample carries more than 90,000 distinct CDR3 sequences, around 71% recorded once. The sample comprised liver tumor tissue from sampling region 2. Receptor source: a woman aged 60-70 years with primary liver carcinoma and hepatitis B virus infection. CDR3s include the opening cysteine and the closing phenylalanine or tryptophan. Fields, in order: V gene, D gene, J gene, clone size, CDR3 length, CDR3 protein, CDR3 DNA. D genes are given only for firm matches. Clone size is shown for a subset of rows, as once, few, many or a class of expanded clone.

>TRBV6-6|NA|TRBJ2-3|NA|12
CASSRGTDTQYF
TGTGCCAGCAGTCGGGGCACAGATACGCAGTATTTT
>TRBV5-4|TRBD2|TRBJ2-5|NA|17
CASSLLRTSGSIETQYF
TGTGCCAGCAGCTTGTTAAGGACTAGCGGGAGCATCGAGACCCAGTACTTC
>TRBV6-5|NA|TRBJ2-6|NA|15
CASSSGETGGNVPTF
TGTGCCAGCAGCAGCGGAGAGACGGGGGGCAACGTCCCGACTTTC
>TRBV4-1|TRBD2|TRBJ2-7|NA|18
CPSSGLGTSGRAPYEQYF
TGCCCCAGCAGCGGCCTCGGGACTAGCGGTAGGGCCCCCTACGAGCAGTACTTC
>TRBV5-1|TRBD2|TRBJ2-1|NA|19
CASSSSSGRASYSYNEQFF
TGTGCCAGCAGCTCCTCTAGCGGGAGGGCCTCCTACTCTTACAATGAGCAGTTCTTC
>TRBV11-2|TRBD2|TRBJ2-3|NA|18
CANSSGLAGVLITDTQYF
TGTGCCAACAGCTCGGGACTAGCGGGAGTTCTTATCACAGATACGCAGTATTTC
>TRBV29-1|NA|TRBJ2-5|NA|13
CSVGSIQQETEYF
TGCAGTGTTGGTAGTATCCAGCAAGAGACCGAGTACTTC
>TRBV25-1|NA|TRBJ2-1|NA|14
CASSELRPGNEQFF
TGTGCCAGCAGTGAGCTGAGACCTGGCAATGAGCAGTTCTTC
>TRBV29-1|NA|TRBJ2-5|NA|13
CNVEGSTKESQYF
TGCAACGTTGAAGGGTCTACAAAAGAGTCCCAGTACTTC
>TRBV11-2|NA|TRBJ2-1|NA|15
CASSLNSGESDGQFF
TGTGCCAGCAGCTTAAACTCGGGAGAATCGGATGGGCAGTTCTTC
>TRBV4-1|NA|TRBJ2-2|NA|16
CASCQARGLAIGELFF
TGCGCCAGCTGCCAAGCGCGGGGGCTCGCCATCGGGGAGCTGTTTTTT
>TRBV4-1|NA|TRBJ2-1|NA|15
CSGSQAEGSYNERFF
TGCTCCGGCAGCCAAGCCGAGGGCTCCTACAATGAGCGGTTCTTC
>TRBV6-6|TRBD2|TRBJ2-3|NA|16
CASRYRGGTGADTEYF
TGTGCCAGCAGATACCGGGGAGGGACCGGGGCAGATACGGAGTATTTT
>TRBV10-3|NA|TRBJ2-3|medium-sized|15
CATSAIQSSTDTQYF
TGTGCCACCAGCGCAATACAGTCCAGCACAGATACGCAGTATTTT
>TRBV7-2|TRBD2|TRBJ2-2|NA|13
CASSTVAGQKLFF
TGTGCCAGCAGCACTGTAGCGGGGCAGAAGCTGTTTTTT
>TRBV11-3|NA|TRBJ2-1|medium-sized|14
CASSPGSASGEQFF
TGTGCCAGCAGCCCCGGTTCGGCGTCGGGGGAGCAGTTCTTC
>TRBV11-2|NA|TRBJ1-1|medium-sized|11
CASRDWGEAFF
TGTGCCAGCAGGGATTGGGGTGAAGCTTTCTTT
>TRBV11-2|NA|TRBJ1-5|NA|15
CASCVRMGGDQPQRF
TGTGCCAGTTGCGTCCGGATGGGAGGAGATCAGCCCCAGCGTTTT
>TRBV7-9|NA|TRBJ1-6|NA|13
CAISLGENSPLLF
TGTGCCATCAGCTTGGGGGAAAATTCACCCCTCCTCTTT
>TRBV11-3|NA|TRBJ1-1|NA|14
CASSRDGLSTEAFF
TGTGCCAGCAGCCGGGACGGATTGAGCACTGAAGCTTTCTTT
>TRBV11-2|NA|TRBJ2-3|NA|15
CASSFGLGRTDIQYF
TGTGCCAGCAGCTTCGGGCTAGGACGCACAGATATACAGTATTTT
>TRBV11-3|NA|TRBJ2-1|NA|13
CVSSSNYNNEQFF
TGTGTCAGCAGCTCGAACTACAACAATGAGCAGTTCTTC
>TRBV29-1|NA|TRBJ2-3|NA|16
CSFEDFRPPGTDPQYF
TGCAGCTTTGAAGATTTTCGGCCCCCGGGCACAGATCCGCAGTATTTT
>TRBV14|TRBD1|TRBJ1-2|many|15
CASSQGRRGDYGYTF
TGTGCCAGCAGCCAAGGCCGCAGGGGGGACTATGGCTACACCTTC
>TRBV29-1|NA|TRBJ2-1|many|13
CSVTPFSYNEQFF
TGCAGCGTGACCCCATTCTCCTACAATGAGCAGTTCTTC